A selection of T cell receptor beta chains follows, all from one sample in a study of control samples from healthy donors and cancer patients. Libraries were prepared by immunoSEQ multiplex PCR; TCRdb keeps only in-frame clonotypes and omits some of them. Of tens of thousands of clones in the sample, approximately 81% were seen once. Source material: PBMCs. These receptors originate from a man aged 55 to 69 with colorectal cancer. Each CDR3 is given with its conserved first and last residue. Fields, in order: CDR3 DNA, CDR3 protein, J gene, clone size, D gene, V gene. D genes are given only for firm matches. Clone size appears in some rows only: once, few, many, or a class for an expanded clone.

TGTGCCAGCAGCGTAGCGCTAGCGGGGTATGAGCAGTTCTTC CASSVALAGYEQFF TRBJ2-1 once TRBD2 TRBV9
TGCAGCGCTAGACAGGGAGGTGAGGAGCAGTACTTC CSARQGGEEQYF TRBJ2-7 once - TRBV29-1
TGTGCCAGCAGCCAAGATTGGGACGGAATTCAATCCCTCCACTTT CASSQDWDGIQSLHF TRBJ1-6 - - TRBV3-1/TRBV3-2
TGCGCCAGCAGCCAAGGGACAGGGTACACCGGGGAGCTGTTTTTT CASSQGTGYTGELFF TRBJ2-2 - TRBD1 TRBV4-1
TGTGCCAGCAGCTTAGATTCTATTGGGGGCGAGCAGTTCTTC CASSLDSIGGEQFF TRBJ2-1 - - TRBV11-3
TGTGCCAGCAGCTCTATCCAGTCCCGGGACAGGGGCGGGAGGTCTGAAGCTTTCTTT CASSSIQSRDRGGRSEAFF TRBJ1-1 - TRBD1 TRBV11-2
TGTGCCAGCAGCCCCTCTAGGCAGAACACTGAAGCTTTCTTT CASSPSRQNTEAFF TRBJ1-1 - - TRBV3-1/TRBV3-2
TGCGCCAGCAGACAGGATGCGAACACCGGGGAGCTGTTTTTT CASRQDANTGELFF TRBJ2-2 - - TRBV5-1
TGCGCCAGCAGCTGGAGGACAGCTGGGGCCAACGTCCTGACTTTC CASSWRTAGANVLTF TRBJ2-6 - - TRBV5-1
TGCGCCAGCAGCCGGGGGCTAGCGAACACAGATACGCAGTATTTT CASSRGLANTDTQYF TRBJ2-3 once - TRBV5-1
TGTGCCAGCAGTTACCTAACGGGGGGGCCCGGTACGCAGTATTTT CASSYLTGGPGTQYF TRBJ2-3 - TRBD2 TRBV6-5
TGTGCCAGCAGTTACTGGGGACAGGGGAATGGCTACACCTTC CASSYWGQGNGYTF TRBJ1-2 - TRBD1 TRBV6-2/TRBV6-3